This TCR beta chain comes out of a study of blood T cell repertoires in COVID-19. Study-wide background: In each case, the material was cDNA or gDNA derived from T cells, B-cell-depleted T cells, or PBMCs.

Using immunoSEQ multiplex PCR, the repertoire was profiled, and TCRdb retains in-frame clones only, with some absent. This table has some 150,000 clones, over 70% appearing once. The germline V and J ends were trimmed by 3 bases and 4 bases, with 20 bases remaining between them. CDR3 length: 16 residues. Germline V gene sequence: CDR1 SGHRS, CDR2 YFSETQ. The receptor was isolated from a man between 50 and 59 years old with active or convalescent COVID-19. Sequenced material: peripheral blood. The chain employs TRBV5-1 and TRBJ2-7; D may be TRBD2 (6 bases). This CDR3 reads CASSSGGAALGYEQYF. DNA of the CDR3: TGCGCCAGCAGCTCAGGAGGGGCGGCCCTGGGGTACGAGCAGTACTTC.